The source of this TCR beta chain is a study of OX40 agonist ivuxolimab in advanced cancers. This table comes from immunoSEQ multiplex PCR, and its TCRdb copy is limited to in-frame clones, with some not included. Among about 79,000 clones listed, about 90% were seen once. The junction had 3 bases not matched to a gene; V was cut back by 4 bases and J by 10 bases. Germline CDR1 is MNHEY and CDR2 is SVGAGI. This CDR3 has 11 amino acids. This clone was recorded a few times. This specimen was CD4+ or CD8+ T cells sorted from blood, taken in a trial of the OX40 agonist ivuxolimab. The receptor was isolated from an adult with an advanced solid tumor such as melanoma, head and neck, liver or kidney cancer. V is TRBV6-5 and J is TRBJ2-5, with 7 positions matching TRBD2. The CDR3 DNA reads as TGTGCCAGCAGTTTCCGGGGGGACCAGTACTTC. It codes for CASSFRGDQYF.